This TCR beta chain is from a study of blood T cells in healthy people across ages. Healthy Russian Caucasian donors spanned ages about 6 to 100 years. The second PCR ran about 6 to 12 cycles with a sample-barcoded 5' primer and J-beta primers. Via MiXCR, TCRdb re-called the 5' RACE reads, giving one row per CDR3 protein. The table has 950,000 to 1,200,000 distinct CDR3 sequences, more than 30% seen once; the top ten hold approximately 14%. This clonotype was recorded only once. Trimming cost V 4 bases and J 11 bases, with 15 bases left between them. CDR1 is SGHRS, CDR2 YFSETQ, per germline. The CDR3 is 12 amino acids.

Sequenced material: blood. The sequence derives from a man younger than 35 in good health. V gene TRBV5-1 combines with J gene TRBJ2-5; D ambiguous. CDR3 residues: CASSTQNNEQYF. The CDR3 bases are TGCGCCAGCAGCACACAGAACAATGAGCAGTACTTC.